This T cell receptor (beta chain) was observed in a study of blood T cell repertoires in COVID-19. The CDR3 runs to 14 residues. Germline CDR1 KGHSH, CDR2 LQKENI. The germline V and J ends were trimmed by 3 bases and 7 bases, with 13 bases remaining between them. Authors' methods: Amplifying reference gene primers gave estimates of nucleated cell counts. The data were produced by immunoSEQ multiplex PCR, yet TCRdb's version contains in-frame clones alone and is incomplete. V, J and clone size derive from that table, while D and trimming were established from the DNA sequence. This table has roughly 250,000 clones, roughly nine tenths appearing once.

The source is a man aged 55 to 69 who had recovered from COVID-19. The sample consisted of peripheral blood. The chain joins TRBV18 to TRBJ2-4; possible D gene TRBD2, 6 bases. This chain's CDR3 is CASSPRDAGNIQYF. Here the CDR3 DNA reads TGTGCCAGCTCACCCCGGGACGCGGGGAACATTCAGTACTTC. The entire variable domain, with the rest obtained from reference TRBV18 and TRBJ2-4, is as follows: NAGVMQNPRHLVRRRGQEARLRCSPMKGHSHVYWYRQLPEEGLKFMVYLQKENIIDESGMPKERFSAEFPKEGPSILRIQQVVRGDSAAYFCASSPRDAGNIQYFGAGTRLSVL.